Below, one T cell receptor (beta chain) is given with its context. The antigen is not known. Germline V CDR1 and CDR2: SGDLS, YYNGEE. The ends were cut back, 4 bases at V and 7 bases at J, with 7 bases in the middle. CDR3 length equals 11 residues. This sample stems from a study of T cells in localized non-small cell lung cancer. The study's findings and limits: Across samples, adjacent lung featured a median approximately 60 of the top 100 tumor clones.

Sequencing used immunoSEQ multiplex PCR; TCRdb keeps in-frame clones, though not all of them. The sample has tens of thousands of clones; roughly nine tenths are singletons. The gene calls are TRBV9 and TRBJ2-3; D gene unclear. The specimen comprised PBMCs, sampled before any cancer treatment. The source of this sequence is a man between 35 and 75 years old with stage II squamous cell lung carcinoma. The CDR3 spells CASSRRHTQYF. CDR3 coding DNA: TGTGCCAGCAGCCGACGACATACGCAGTATTTT.